The T cell receptor beta chain under discussion was sequenced for a study of blood T cell repertoires in COVID-19. Study background: PBMCs, B-cell-depleted T cells, or T cells provided the cDNA or gDNA that made up the material.

Measured with immunoSEQ multiplex PCR; TCRdb has only the in-frame clones, and not every one. The sample lists around 68,000 clones; around 90% were seen once. The germline V and J ends were trimmed by 6 bases and 4 bases, with 21 bases remaining between them. Germline CDR1 reads SQVTM; CDR2 reads ANQGSEA. The CDR3 is 15 amino acids. Sequencing input: peripheral blood. This chain connects TRBV29-1 to TRBJ1-2; D is perhaps TRBD1 (5 bases). This TCR was recovered from a woman in her forties or fifties with acute or convalescent COVID-19. The CDR3 reads CSVPGEGPHSYGYTF. The CDR3 nucleotides read TGCAGCGTCCCGGGGGAGGGCCCCCATTCCTATGGCTACACCTTC. The variable domain in full, with the rest retrieved from reference TRBV29-1 and TRBJ1-2, is SAVISQKPSRDICQRGTSLTIQCQVDSQVTMMFWYRQQPGQSLTLIATANQGSEATYESGFVIDKFPISRPNLTFSTLTVSNMSPEDSSIYLCSVPGEGPHSYGYTFGSGTRLTVV.